This is a list of T cell receptor beta chains from one sample in a study of identical twins. TCRdb used MiXCR to reprocess the 5' RACE reads, holding one entry per CDR3 protein. The sample lists around 680,000 distinct CDR3 sequences, less than 10% seen once, with 0.85% to 1% in the top ten. These sequences were also reported in another study, on yellow fever vaccine responses in identical twins.

Sequencing was carried out using PBMCs. The receptors derive from a woman under 30 in good health. The CDR3 runs from the conserved cysteine through the conserved F or W. D genes are given only for firm matches. Clone size is shown for a subset of rows, as once, few, many or a class of expanded clone.

D gene	V gene	CDR3 length	J gene	clone size	CDR3 DNA	CDR3 protein
NA	TRBV5-1	13	TRBJ2-1	few	TGCGCCAGCAGCCCGCCTAGCCCGGATGAGCAGTTCTTC	CASSPPSPDEQFF
NA	TRBV29-1	15	TRBJ1-1	few	TGCAGCGTTGAAGACTATTCAGTGACTTACACTGAAGCTTTCTTT	CSVEDYSVTYTEAFF
NA	TRBV12-3/TRBV12-4	19	TRBJ2-2	NA	TGTGCCATCAGTTCGCGCCCCCCCCGGGTGGACCCGAACACCGGGGAGCTGTTTTTT	CAISSRPPRVDPNTGELFF
NA	TRBV5-1	13	TRBJ2-5	many	TGCGCCAGCAGCTTGGATGGGGAAGAGACCCAGTACTTC	CASSLDGEETQYF
NA	TRBV3-1	12	TRBJ2-1	many	TGTGCCAGCAGTGAGTTGGGGAATGAGCAGTTCTTC	CASSELGNEQFF
TRBD1	TRBV19	17	TRBJ2-5	few	TGTGCCAGTAGTATAGACCCCTTGACAGGGGGCGGGAAGACCCAGTACTTC	CASSIDPLTGGGKTQYF
TRBD2	TRBV5-4	16	TRBJ2-2	NA	TGTGCCAGCAGCCCGTTACGGGAGGGCGGCACCGGGGAGCTGTTTTTT	CASSPLREGGTGELFF
NA	TRBV10-3	15	TRBJ2-7	few	TGTGCCATCAGTGCCCGGGACAAAGGCTCCTACGAGCAGTACTTC	CAISARDKGSYEQYF
TRBD2	TRBV2	15	TRBJ2-5	few	TGTGCCAGCAGTGTCAGACTAGCGGAACAAGAGACCCAGTACTTC	CASSVRLAEQETQYF
TRBD2	TRBV7-9	14	TRBJ2-1	NA	TGTGCCAGCAAAAGGGCTAGCGGGGATAATGAGCAGTTCTTC	CASKRASGDNEQFF
NA	TRBV27	13	TRBJ2-1	NA	TGTGCCAGCAGTTATGGACCCGAAAATGAGCAGTTCTTC	CASSYGPENEQFF
TRBD2	TRBV20-1	18	TRBJ2-7	few	TGCAGTGCTAGAGATTGGCTAGCGGGAGACATAGCATCCTACGAGCAGTACTTC	CSARDWLAGDIASYEQYF
TRBD1	TRBV7-2	15	TRBJ2-7	NA	TGTGCCAGCACTCCACACGGGACAGGGGCCTACGAGCAGTACTTC	CASTPHGTGAYEQYF
TRBD2	TRBV20-1	14	TRBJ2-5	NA	TGCAGTGCTAGAAATAGCGGGGGGGCCGGGACCCAGTACTTC	CSARNSGGAGTQYF
TRBD2	TRBV6-5	16	TRBJ2-2	NA	TGTGCCAGCAGTTATCGGGCCGGGGGGGCCTCCGGGGAGCTGTTTTTT	CASSYRAGGASGELFF
NA	TRBV7-2	13	TRBJ2-5	many	TGTGCCAGCAGCTTACTTTCTCAGGAGACCCAGTACTTC	CASSLLSQETQYF
TRBD1	TRBV6-6	13	TRBJ1-5	few	TGTGCCAGCAGTTGGACAGGGGACCAGCCCCAGCATTTT	CASSWTGDQPQHF
TRBD1	TRBV28	18	TRBJ1-1	few	TGTGCCAGCAGCTATACAAGACAGGGGGCCTTTATGAACACTGAAGCTTTCTTT	CASSYTRQGAFMNTEAFF
NA	TRBV5-6	12	TRBJ2-7	few	TGTGCCAGCAGCGCAACGGTCTACGAGCAGTACTTC	CASSATVYEQYF
NA	TRBV29-1	14	TRBJ2-7	NA	TGCAGCGTTGCGCCGCTTCCGGGAGTAGACGAGCAGTACTTC	CSVAPLPGVDEQYF
NA	TRBV7-2	16	TRBJ2-2	many	TGTGCCAGCAGCTGGAGACAGGCGACTAGTACCGGGGAGCTGTTTTTT	CASSWRQATSTGELFF
TRBD2	TRBV10-1	13	TRBJ2-1	few	TGCGCCAGCAGTGGTATAGCGGGCAATGAGCAGTTCTTC	CASSGIAGNEQFF
NA	TRBV6-2/TRBV6-3	15	TRBJ1-1	NA	TGTGCCAGCAGTTTCCTTAAAGGGCTCCGAAGTGAAGCTTTCTTT	CASSFLKGLRSEAFF
NA	TRBV15	14	TRBJ2-7	few	TGTGCCACCAGCAGAGTCAGGAGCTCCTACGAGCAGTACTTC	CATSRVRSSYEQYF
NA	TRBV6-5	17	TRBJ2-6	many	TGTGCCAGCAGTTACCTAACAGGGATCTCTGGGGCCAACGTCCTGACTTTC	CASSYLTGISGANVLTF